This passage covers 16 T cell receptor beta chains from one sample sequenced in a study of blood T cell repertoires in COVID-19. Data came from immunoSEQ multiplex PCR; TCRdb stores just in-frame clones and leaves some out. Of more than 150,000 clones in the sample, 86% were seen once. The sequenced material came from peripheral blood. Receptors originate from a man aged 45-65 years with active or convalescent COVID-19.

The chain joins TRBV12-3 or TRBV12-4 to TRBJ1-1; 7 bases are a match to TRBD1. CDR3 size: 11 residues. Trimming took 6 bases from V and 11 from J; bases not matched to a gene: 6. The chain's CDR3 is CASRLTGLAFF. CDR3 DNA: TGTGCCAGCAGGCTGACAGGGTTGGCTTTCTTT.

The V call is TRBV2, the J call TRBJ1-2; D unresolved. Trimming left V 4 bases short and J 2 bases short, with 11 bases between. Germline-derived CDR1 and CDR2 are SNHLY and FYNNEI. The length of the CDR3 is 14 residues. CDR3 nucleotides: TGTGCCAGCAGTGTCGGAGTAATCAACTATGGCTACACCTTC. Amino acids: CASSVGVINYGYTF.

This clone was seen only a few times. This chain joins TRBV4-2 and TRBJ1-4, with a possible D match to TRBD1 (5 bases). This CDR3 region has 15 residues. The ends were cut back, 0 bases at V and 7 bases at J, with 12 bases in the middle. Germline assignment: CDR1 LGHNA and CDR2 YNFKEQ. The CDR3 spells CASSQERGGGEKLFF. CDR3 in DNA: TGTGCCAGCAGCCAAGAGAGGGGCGGGGGTGAAAAACTGTTTTTT.

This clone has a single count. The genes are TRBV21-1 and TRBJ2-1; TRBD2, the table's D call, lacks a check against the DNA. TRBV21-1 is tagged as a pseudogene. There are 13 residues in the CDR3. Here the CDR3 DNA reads TGTGCCAGCAGCAGGGTAGCGTGGAATGAGCAGTTCTTC. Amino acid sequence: CASSRVAWNEQFF.

Here the CDR3 reads CASSLMLAGVGGDTQYF. The CDR3 DNA is TGTGCCAGCAGTTTAATGCTAGCGGGAGTTGGAGGAGATACGCAGTATTTT. The rearrangement joins TRBV27 to TRBJ2-3; 10 bases agree with TRBD2. The V gene end was trimmed by 2 bases and the J gene end by 5 bases; junction bases not matched to a gene: 10. CDR1 is MNHEY, CDR2 SMNVEV, per germline (reference sequence). The CDR3 spans 17 residues.

The CDR3 DNA reads as TGTGCCTGGAGTCCGCTAGCGGGAGTTTTCAATGAGCAGTTCTTC. Amino acids: CAWSPLAGVFNEQFF. The V gene is TRBV30, the J gene TRBJ2-1; 10 nucleotides align to TRBD2. Germline CDR1 is GTSNPN and CDR2 is SVGIG (reference sequence). CDR3 size: 15 residues. J lost 6 bases, V lost 2 bases, and 7 bases had no gene match.

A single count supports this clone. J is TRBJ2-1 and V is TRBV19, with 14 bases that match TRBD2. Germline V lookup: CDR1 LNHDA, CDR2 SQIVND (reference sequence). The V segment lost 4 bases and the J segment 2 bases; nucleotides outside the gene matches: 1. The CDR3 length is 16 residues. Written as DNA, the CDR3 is TGTGCCAGTAGTACGACTAGCGGGAGGGCCTACAATGAGCAGTTCTTC. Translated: CASSTTSGRAYNEQFF.

The CDR3 reads CASSWTGLATNEKLFF. The CDR3 coding sequence is TGCGCCAGCAGCTGGACAGGGCTTGCAACTAATGAAAAACTGTTTTTT. The V and J genes are TRBV5-1 and TRBJ1-4; 8 bases align to TRBD1. V shed 3 bases and J 0 bases; nucleotides not matched to a gene: 4. The CDR3 extends over 16 amino acids. The germline V gene encodes CDR1 SGHRS and CDR2 YFSETQ.

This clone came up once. Written as DNA, the CDR3 is TGTGCCACCAGCGGATCCCAGGGGTATGCTGGAAACACCATATATTTT. This sequence encodes CATSGSQGYAGNTIYF. The gene calls are TRBV15 and TRBJ1-3, with D possibly being TRBD1 (6 bases). CDR1 is LNHNV, CDR2 YYDKDF, per germline (reference sequence). V lost 5 bases and J 2 bases, leaving 16 bases between the germline ends. This CDR3 is 16 amino acids long.

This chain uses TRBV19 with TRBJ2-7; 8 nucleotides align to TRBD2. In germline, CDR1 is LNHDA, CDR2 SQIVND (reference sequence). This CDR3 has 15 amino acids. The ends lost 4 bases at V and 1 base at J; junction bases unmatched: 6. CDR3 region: CASSTTSGKSYEQYF. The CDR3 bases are TGTGCCAGTAGTACAACTAGCGGAAAGTCCTACGAGCAGTACTTC.

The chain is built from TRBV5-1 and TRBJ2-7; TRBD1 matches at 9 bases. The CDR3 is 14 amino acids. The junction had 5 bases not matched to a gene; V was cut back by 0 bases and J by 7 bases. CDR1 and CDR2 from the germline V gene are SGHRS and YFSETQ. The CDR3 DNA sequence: TGCGCCAGCAGCTTGGAGGGACAGGGCGGTGAGCAGTACTTC. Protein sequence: CASSLEGQGGEQYF.

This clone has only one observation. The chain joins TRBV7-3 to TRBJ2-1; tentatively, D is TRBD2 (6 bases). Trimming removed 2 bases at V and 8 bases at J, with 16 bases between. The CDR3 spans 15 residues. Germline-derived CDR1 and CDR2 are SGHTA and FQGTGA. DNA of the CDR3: TGTGCCAGCAGCTTATCGGGGTATACGGGAGATGAGCAGTTCTTC. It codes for CASSLSGYTGDEQFF. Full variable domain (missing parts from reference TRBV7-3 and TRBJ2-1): GAGVSQTPSNKVTEKGKYVELRCDPISGHTALYWYRQSLGQGPEFLIYFQGTGAADDSGLPNDRFFAVRPEGSVSTLKIQRTERGDSAVYLCASSLSGYTGDEQFFGPGTRLTVL.

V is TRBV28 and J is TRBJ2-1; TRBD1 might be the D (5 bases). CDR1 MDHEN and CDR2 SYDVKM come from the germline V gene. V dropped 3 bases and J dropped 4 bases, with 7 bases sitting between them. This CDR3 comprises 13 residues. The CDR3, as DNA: TGTGCCAGCAGTTTTCCAGGGTACAATGAGCAGTTCTTC. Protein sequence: CASSFPGYNEQFF.

The CDR3 sequence is CASSGTGGWNEKLFF. The CDR3 DNA is TGTGCCAGCAGTGGGACAGGGGGCTGGAATGAAAAACTGTTTTTT. V gene TRBV9 combines with J gene TRBJ1-4, with 12 bases identical to TRBD1. The trim removed 5 bases at V and 5 bases at J, leaving 4 bases unmatched. CDR3 length: 15 amino acids. CDR1 and CDR2 from the germline V gene are SGDLS and YYNGEE.

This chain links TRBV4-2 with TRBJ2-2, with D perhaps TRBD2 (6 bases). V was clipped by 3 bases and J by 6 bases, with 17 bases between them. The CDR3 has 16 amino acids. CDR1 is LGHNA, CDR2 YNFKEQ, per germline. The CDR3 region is CASSQPALLAPGELFF. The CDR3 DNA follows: TGTGCCAGCAGCCAGCCAGCCCTACTAGCCCCCGGGGAGCTGTTTTTT.

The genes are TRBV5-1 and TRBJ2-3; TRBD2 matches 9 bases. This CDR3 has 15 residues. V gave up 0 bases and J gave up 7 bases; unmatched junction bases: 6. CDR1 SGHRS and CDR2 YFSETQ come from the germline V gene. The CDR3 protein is CASSLEASGKYTQYF. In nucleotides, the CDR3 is TGCGCCAGCAGCTTGGAGGCTAGCGGGAAATATACGCAGTATTTT.